These 12 T cell receptor beta chains were sequenced from one sample in a study of cytomegalovirus exposure and HLA in healthy donors. Assay used: immunoSEQ multiplex PCR; TCRdb lists only in-frame clones, some missing. The sample lists 150,000 to 250,000 clones, about 81% occurring once. The sequenced sample was PBMCs. The origin of the receptors is a woman in her 30s in good health and CMV-seronegative.

This clone showed up just a few times. V usage is TRBV7-9 and J usage is TRBJ1-5, with 7 bases identical to TRBD1. The CDR3 extends over 18 amino acids. The ends lost 3 bases at V and 5 bases at J; junction bases unmatched: 16. Germline V lookup: CDR1 SEHNR, CDR2 FQNEAQ (reference sequence). The chain's CDR3 is CASSFRRRGGQADQPQHF. For the CDR3, the DNA is TGTGCCAGCAGCTTCAGGCGGAGGGGTGGACAGGCGGATCAGCCCCAGCATTTT.

The gene calls are TRBV6-5 and TRBJ2-1; TRBD1 agrees at 9 bases. The germline gives CDR1 MNHEY, CDR2 SVGAGI. Losses at the gene ends were 6 bases for V and 1 base for J; bases not matched to a gene: 4. This CDR3 has 15 amino acids. The CDR3 loop reads CASSSGTGSYNEQFF. The DNA of the CDR3 is TGTGCCAGCAGCTCCGGGACAGGGTCCTACAATGAGCAGTTCTTC.

This clone was observed a single time. The rearrangement joins TRBV5-4 to TRBJ1-2; TRBD1 aligns across 12 bases. The CDR3 is made up of 19 amino acids. V shed 4 bases and J 0 bases; nucleotides not matched to a gene: 13. CDR1 and CDR2 from the germline V gene are SGHNT and YYREEE (reference sequence). The CDR3 region has the DNA TGTGCCAGCAGCCCCCCGGGACAGGGGGCAGGAGGAGCTAACTATGGCTACACCTTC. Translation gives CASSPPGQGAGGANYGYTF.

This clone has a single count. The chain uses TRBV5-1 and TRBJ1-1; D is unresolved. The germline CDR1 and CDR2 sequences are SGHRS and YFSETQ. Trimming took 0 bases from V and 1 from J, leaving 10 bases between them. CDR3 length: 15 amino acids. This CDR3 reads CASSLGGAGNTEAFF. CDR3 nucleotides: TGCGCCAGCAGCTTGGGTGGCGCAGGGAACACTGAAGCTTTCTTT.

The chain employs TRBV14 and TRBJ2-1, with TRBD2 as a possible D gene (7 bases). V dropped 1 base and J dropped 4 bases, with 11 bases sitting between them. Germline V gene data show CDR1 as SGHDN and CDR2 as FVKESK. This CDR3 has 15 residues. CDR3 in amino acids: CASSQVRGAYNEQFF. The CDR3 DNA follows: TGTGCCAGCAGCCAAGTACGGGGGGCTTACAATGAGCAGTTCTTC.

A single count supports this clone. The genes are TRBV6-5 and TRBJ2-1; D ambiguous. Germline V lookup: CDR1 MNHEY, CDR2 SVGAGI. The CDR3 loop spans 12 amino acids. Trimming removed 6 bases from V and 3 bases from J, with 6 bases in between. This CDR3 reads CASRGSYNEQFF. In DNA form, the CDR3 reads TGTGCCAGCAGGGGCAGCTACAATGAGCAGTTCTTC.

The genes are TRBV5-1 and TRBJ1-2; D perhaps matches TRBD1 (5 bases). The germline CDR1 and CDR2 sequences are SGHRS and YFSETQ. V lost 6 bases, J lost 2 bases, and 14 bases lay in between. This CDR3 comprises 14 residues. CDR3 in DNA: TGCGCCAGCACGGCGTCAGGGTTAAACTATGGCTACACCTTC. Amino acids: CASTASGLNYGYTF.

The chain is built from TRBV5-1 and TRBJ1-3, with 8 positions matching TRBD1. CDR1 is SGHRS, CDR2 YFSETQ, per germline. CDR3 length: 14 amino acids. V lost 4 bases and J lost 7; bases outside the gene matches: 7. CDR3: CASSPQGAGNTIYF. DNA of the CDR3: TGCGCCAGCAGCCCGCAGGGGGCCGGGAACACCATATATTTT.

The V gene is TRBV28, the J gene TRBJ2-1, with 7 positions matching TRBD1. Germline CDR1 and CDR2: MDHEN and SYDVKM. V was pared by 6 bases and J by 6 bases, with 11 bases of the junction left unmatched. This CDR3 spans 15 amino acids. The CDR3 nucleotides are TGTGCCAGCAGCGAAGGACAGGCCGGATCCAATGAGCAGTTCTTC. It encodes CASSEGQAGSNEQFF.

The CDR3 loop is CASSSNGGNSYEQYF. The CDR3 DNA is TGTGCCAGCAGTTCCAACGGCGGGAACTCCTACGAGCAGTACTTC. The V and J genes are TRBV6-5 and TRBJ2-7; maybe TRBD2 (6 bases). Germline CDR1 MNHEY, CDR2 SVGAGI. This CDR3 is 15 amino acids long. V lost 4 bases and J 0 bases, leaving 13 bases between the germline ends.

This rearrangement joins TRBV28 to TRBJ2-5; a weak D match, TRBD1 (5 bases). CDR1 MDHEN and CDR2 SYDVKM come from the germline V gene. The V gene lost 2 bases and the J gene lost 3 bases, with 10 bases spanning the gap. This CDR3 is 14 amino acids long. CDR3 nucleotides: TGTGCCAGCAGTTTAGTGGCCAGGGAAGAGACCCAGTACTTC. Protein product: CASSLVAREETQYF.

This chain joins TRBV4-1 and TRBJ2-5; 8 nucleotides line up with TRBD2. Trimming took 1 base from V and 9 from J; bases not matched to a gene: 16. Germline V lookup: CDR1 MGHRA, CDR2 YSYEKL. The CDR3 has 17 amino acids. This chain's CDR3 is CASSQGYVAGTSGAQYF. In DNA form, the CDR3 reads TGCGCCAGCAGCCAAGGTTACGTAGCGGGGACCTCAGGAGCCCAGTACTTC.